Each of the 25 T cell receptor beta chains below was sequenced from the same sample in a study of molecular identifiers for immune sequencing clone quantification. TCRdb re-called the PCR reads through MiXCR, storing one row per CDR3 protein. The table records 60,000 to 70,000 distinct CDR3 sequences, 15% to 20% of them present only once. Specimen: naive CD8+ T cells from blood, with Jurkat cell RNA spiked in. Specified subset: FACS-sorted CD8+CD4-CCR7+CD45RA+ naive T cells. The receptor set was obtained from a human donor in good health. Some libraries in this study had Jurkat cell RNA spiked in.

CDR3 protein: CASSGYRDMDNEQFF. DNA of the CDR3: TGTGCCAGCAGCGGATACAGAGACATGGACAATGAGCAGTTCTTC. V is TRBV11-2 and J is TRBJ2-1; D uncertain. The CDR3 is 15 amino acids. The germline V and J ends were trimmed by 5 bases and 5 bases, with 16 bases remaining between them. Germline CDR1 is SGHAT and CDR2 is FQNNGV.

The sample holds many counts of this clonotype. The chain recombines TRBV6-2 or TRBV6-3 with TRBJ2-5, with 9 bases fitting TRBD2. The CDR3 is made up of 18 amino acids. V shed 0 bases and J 0 bases; nucleotides not matched to a gene: 8. Germline CDR1 MNHEY, CDR2 SVGEGT. CDR3 loop: CASSYSRLAALYQETQYF. The CDR3 bases are TGTGCCAGCAGTTACTCGAGACTAGCGGCCCTGTACCAAGAGACCCAGTACTTC.

This clonotype has a count of ten or more. The chain is built from TRBV28 and TRBJ2-3; 10 nucleotides agree with TRBD2. J was trimmed by 0 bases and V by 3 bases; bases with no gene match: 6. The CDR3 extends over 17 amino acids. CDR1 MDHEN and CDR2 SYDVKM come from the germline V gene. The CDR3 here is CASSFPRLAGSTDTQYF. DNA for the CDR3: TGTGCCAGCAGTTTCCCGCGACTAGCGGGTAGCACAGATACGCAGTATTTT.

This clonotype was seen at least ten times. The chain combines TRBV9 with TRBJ2-2, with 11 bases matching TRBD2. Per the germline V gene, CDR1 is SGDLS and CDR2 is YYNGEE. The trim removed 1 base at V and 4 bases at J, leaving 6 bases unmatched. There are 17 residues in the CDR3. The CDR3 bases are TGTGCCAGCAGCGTAAGAGTAGCGGGAGGGGTCACCGGGGAGCTGTTTTTT. Translated, it gives CASSVRVAGGVTGELFF.

V usage is TRBV12-3 or TRBV12-4 and J usage is TRBJ1-1, with D possibly TRBD1 on 5 matching bases. This CDR3 contains 14 residues. V gave up 5 bases and J gave up 1 base, with 11 bases separating them. The DNA for the CDR3 is TGTGCCAGCAGTCCCGGGACGGCGAACACTGAAGCTTTCTTT. It specifies CASSPGTANTEAFF.

A few counts support this clonotype. The junction departs from the called germline gene at one end, perhaps through a read error. J is TRBJ2-2 and V is TRBV20-1; 7 bases map to TRBD1. The CDR3 covers 16 residues. Per the germline V gene, CDR1 is DFQATT and CDR2 is SNEGSKA (reference sequence). CDR3 protein: CGARGRSSVNTGELFF. The DNA for the CDR3 is TGCGGTGCTAGGGGGCGAAGTAGCGTGAACACCGGGGAGCTGTTTTTT.

This clonotype was seen at least ten times. V gene TRBV30 combines with J gene TRBJ2-1, with a weak D call TRBD1 (5 bases). Trimming shortened V by 0 bases and J by 3 bases, and 9 bases separated the two germline ends. Germline V lookup: CDR1 GTSNPN, CDR2 SVGIG (reference sequence). The CDR3 spans 14 residues. This chain's CDR3 is CAWSVEDNYNEQFF. CDR3 bases: TGTGCCTGGAGTGTCGAGGACAACTACAATGAGCAGTTCTTC.

This clonotype has at least ten counts. In DNA, the CDR3 is TGCAGCGTTAAACATGCCGGGGAGCTGTTTTTT. Encoded protein: CSVKHAGELFF. The chain combines TRBV29-1 with TRBJ2-2; D is unclear. Germline V gene data show CDR1 as SQVTM and CDR2 as ANQGSEA. There are 11 residues in the CDR3. With 5 bases removed from V and 6 bases from J, the gap between germline ends came to 7 bases.

This clonotype was observed a handful of times. The chain recombines TRBV7-2 with TRBJ2-1; possibly TRBD1 for D (6 bases). The CDR3 spans 13 residues. Per the germline V gene, CDR1 is SGHTA and CDR2 is FQGNSA. Trimming removed 0 bases at V and 10 bases at J, with 10 bases between. As DNA, the CDR3 is TGTGCCAGCAGCTTAGCGGGGGCTGGGGAGCAGTTCTTC. Translation: CASSLAGAGEQFF.

As for this clonotype: Germline is not matched at one junction end, which may reflect a read error. This chain uses TRBV4-1 with TRBJ2-1; possible D gene TRBD2, 5 bases. The CDR3 is made up of 17 amino acids. Per germline, CDR1 MGHRA and CDR2 YSYEKL. This CDR3 is CAGSQEVRALSNNEQFF. DNA for the CDR3: TGCGCCGGCAGCCAAGAGGTGCGGGCCCTCAGTAATAATGAGCAGTTCTTC.

The chain is built from TRBV12-3 or TRBV12-4 and TRBJ2-1, with 11 bases aligning to TRBD2. CDR3 size: 14 residues. Unmatched junction bases numbered 6, after V lost 6 bases and J lost 8 bases. CDR3 sequence: CASRTSGSKDEQFF. The CDR3 DNA reads TGTGCCAGCAGAACTAGCGGGAGTAAGGATGAGCAGTTCTTC.

This clonotype was counted ten times or more. The chain carries TRBV20-1 and TRBJ1-1, with D perhaps TRBD1 (5 bases). V lost 0 bases to trimming and J lost 8 bases, with 19 bases between them. The CDR3 sequence is 15 residues long. Per germline, CDR1 DFQATT and CDR2 SNEGSKA (reference sequence). The CDR3 DNA follows: TGCAGTGCTAGAGATTGGGGCGTAAGGGGCGACGAAGCTTTCTTT. This translates into CSARDWGVRGDEAFF.

This clonotype was seen many times. The chain links TRBV11-2 to TRBJ2-7; D may be TRBD2 (5 bases). V was clipped by 1 base and J by 3 bases, with 10 bases between them. CDR3 size: 14 residues. Germline CDR1 SGHAT, CDR2 FQNNGV. CDR3 sequence (DNA): TGTGCCAGCAGCTTAGCCGGGAAGGGCTACGAGCAGTACTTC. Translating it yields CASSLAGKGYEQYF.

In its sample, this clonotype was seen many times. The J gene is TRBJ2-1, the V gene TRBV4-1; a weak D match, TRBD2 (5 bases). This CDR3 has 18 residues. V dropped 0 bases and J dropped 8 bases, with 23 bases sitting between them. CDR1 and CDR2 (germline): MGHRA, YSYEKL. CDR3 bases: TGCGCCAGCAGCCAAGATCCTGGGCTAGCTCAAGGGAACGATGAGCAGTTCTTC. Its protein is CASSQDPGLAQGNDEQFF.

This clonotype was counted at least ten times. The chain carries TRBV12-3 or TRBV12-4 and TRBJ2-4; D is undetermined. Trimming shortened V by 2 bases and J by 0 bases, and 14 bases separated the two germline ends. The CDR3 covers 17 residues. CDR3 in DNA: TGTGCCAGCAGTTTAACCGTATCGGATCTAGCCAAAAACATTCAGTACTTC. This gives the protein CASSLTVSDLAKNIQYF.

With respect to this clonotype: This could be a read error, since a much larger clone is one nucleotide away. This CDR3 is missing its conserved last phenylalanine or tryptophan, likely due to a read error. The chain uses TRBV5-3 and TRBJ2-7; 10 positions match TRBD2. TRBV5-3 is an ORF for which the function is uncertain. The CDR3 length is 14 residues. V trimming: 8 bases; J trimming: 3 bases; junction bases outside the gene matches: 8. CDR3 amino acids: CASSEGLAVYEQYS. The CDR3 coding sequence is TGTGCCAGCAGCGAAGGACTAGCGGTCTACGAGCAGTACTCC.

Concerning this clonotype: This could be a read error, since a much larger clone is one nucleotide away. CDR3 region: CAGRGLAVSYEQYF. The CDR3 bases are TGTGCCGGCAGGGGACTAGCGGTTTCCTACGAGCAGTACTTC. V and J are TRBV28 and TRBJ2-7; TRBD2 matches at 11 bases. Germline V lookup: CDR1 MDHEN, CDR2 SYDVKM. This CDR3 is 14 amino acids long.

The table lists this clonotype with many counts. V gene TRBV27 combines with J gene TRBJ2-7; D not resolved. The CDR3 is made up of 12 amino acids. Germline CDR1 MNHEY, CDR2 SMNVEV (reference sequence). Trimming removed 5 bases from V and 4 bases from J, with 9 bases in between. The CDR3: CASSGPSYEQYF. The CDR3 bases are TGTGCCAGCAGTGGCCCTAGTTACGAGCAGTACTTC.

This clonotype was observed many times. The chain carries TRBV7-8 and TRBJ2-4, with unresolved D. The CDR3 contains 14 residues. CDR1 and CDR2 (germline): SGHVS, FQNEAQ. Trimming pared 3 bases from V and 1 base from J, leaving 7 bases between. The CDR3 coding sequence is TGTGCCAGCAGCTTCGAATTGGCCAAAAACATTCAGTACTTC. Translated, it gives CASSFELAKNIQYF.

This clonotype was counted a few times. This may be a read error, as it is one base from a much larger clone. This chain uses TRBV13 with TRBJ1-2; D is uncertain. CDR1 PRHDT and CDR2 FYEKMQ come from the germline V gene (reference sequence). The CDR3 length is 15 residues. V was clipped by 5 bases and J by 4 bases, with 17 bases between them. The CDR3 is CASSIAVSSPYGYTF. The DNA for the CDR3 is TGTGCCAGCAGCATAGCGGTCAGCTCGCCCTATGGCTACACCTTC.

Details on this clonotype: Possible read error: a much larger clone is one base away. The genes are TRBV29-1 and TRBJ2-2, with TRBD2 matching 16 bases. V lost 8 bases and J lost 3; bases outside the gene matches: 6. Germline CDR1 SQVTM, CDR2 ANQGSEA. There are 16 residues in the CDR3. CDR3 DNA sequence: TGCAGCATTGGGACTAGCGGGAGGGCCGACACCGGGGAGCTGTTTTTT. It codes for CSIGTSGRADTGELFF.

Comments on this clonotype: The conserved closing phenylalanine or tryptophan is absent in this CDR3, likely reflecting a read error. The rearrangement links TRBV29-1 to TRBJ2-7, with D unclear. The germline V gene has CDR1 SQVTM and CDR2 ANQGSEA. CDR3 length: 13 amino acids. Trimming removed 4 bases at V and 0 bases at J, with 10 bases between. This chain's CDR3 is CSVVTASSYEQYL. The CDR3 nucleotides are TGCAGCGTTGTAACGGCGAGCTCCTACGAGCAGTACCTC.

In its sample, this clonotype was seen many times. The chain uses TRBV6-2 or TRBV6-3 and TRBJ1-5; D remains unclear. With 0 bases removed from V and 7 bases from J, the gap between germline ends came to 13 bases. Germline CDR1 MNHEY, CDR2 SVGEGT. The CDR3 has 15 amino acids. The CDR3 region is CASSYSGSGNQPQHF. The CDR3 coding sequence is TGTGCCAGCAGTTACTCCGGCTCGGGGAACCAGCCCCAGCATTTT.

Worth noting for this clonotype: One end of the junction varies from germline; a read error may be responsible. The chain joins TRBV2 to TRBJ2-7; unclear D gene. CDR3 length equals 11 residues. Germline CDR1 and CDR2: SNHLY and FYNNEI. CDR3 DNA sequence: TGTGCCAGCAGGTACTCCTGCGAGCAGTACTTC. Its translation: CASRYSCEQYF.

This chain connects TRBV4-1 to TRBJ1-1; the D gene is possibly TRBD1 (6 bases). This CDR3 spans 15 amino acids. V was shortened by 4 bases and J by 3 bases, with 15 bases between the two germline ends. CDR1 and CDR2 from the germline V gene are MGHRA and YSYEKL. This chain's CDR3 is CASSPTSGVDTEAFF. The CDR3 coding sequence is TGCGCCAGCAGCCCGACCTCAGGGGTTGACACTGAAGCTTTCTTT.